This T cell receptor beta chain derives from a study of shared clonotypes between healthy human individuals. The data were produced by immunoSEQ multiplex PCR, yet TCRdb's version contains in-frame clones alone and is incomplete. The sample holds about 450,000 clones, 79% seen once. Looked up from germline, CDR1 is SGHTA and CDR2 is FQGTGA. V lost 0 bases to trimming and J lost 0 bases, with 3 bases between them. The CDR3 is made up of 15 amino acids. The chain couples TRBV7-3 to TRBJ2-6; no definite D call. Sequences were obtained from PBMCs. The receptor's source is a woman between 35 and 50 years old in good health. Some clones in this sample may be carry-over from other donors' samples. DNA for the CDR3: TGTGCCAGCAGCTTAACGAGCTCTGGGGCCAACGTCCTGACTTTC. Translated: CASSLTSSGANVLTF. The whole variable domain, remainder taken from reference TRBV7-3 and TRBJ2-6, is GAGVSQTPSNKVTEKGKYVELRCDPISGHTALYWYRQSLGQGPEFLIYFQGTGAADDSGLPNDRFFAVRPEGSVSTLKIQRTERGDSAVYLCASSLTSSGANVLTFGAGSRLTVL.